This T cell receptor beta chain derives from a study of cytomegalovirus exposure and HLA in healthy donors. Study-level information: The 120 validation repertoires used the same platform as the 550 to 700 first-cohort repertoires (as reported by a later analysis).

TCRdb's table, derived via immunoSEQ multiplex PCR, lists solely in-frame clones and lacks some. This table has 66,000 or so clones, nearly 98% appearing once. V trimming: 5 bases; J trimming: 7 bases; junction bases outside the gene matches: 4. There are 15 residues in the CDR3. From germline, CDR1 is KGHSH and CDR2 LQKENI. The chain carries TRBV18 and TRBJ2-1, with 14 bases lining up with TRBD2. The sequence derives from a woman under 30 in good health and CMV-seropositive. The sequenced sample was PBMCs. CDR3 bases: TGTGCCAGCTCAAAGGGACTAGCGGGAGATAATGAGCAGTTCTTC. This gives the protein CASSKGLAGDNEQFF.